The clone carrying this TCR beta chain was counted once. Libraries were prepared by immunoSEQ multiplex PCR; TCRdb keeps only in-frame clonotypes and omits some of them. The table lists approximately 64,000 clones, about 88% of them singletons. The CDR3 spans 13 residues. Germline lookup yields CDR1 MDHEN and CDR2 SYDVKM. The germline V and J ends were trimmed by 3 bases and 2 bases, with 7 bases remaining between them. This sample was taken from a study of blood T cell repertoires in COVID-19. The chain joins TRBV28 to TRBJ1-1; D possibly corresponds to TRBD1 (6 bases). Input material: peripheral blood. The receptor was derived from a woman aged 60-75 years with COVID-19, enrolled during active disease. CDR3 nucleotides: TGTGCCAGCAGTTTGGGGACAAACACTGAAGCTTTCTTT. This codes for CASSLGTNTEAFF.